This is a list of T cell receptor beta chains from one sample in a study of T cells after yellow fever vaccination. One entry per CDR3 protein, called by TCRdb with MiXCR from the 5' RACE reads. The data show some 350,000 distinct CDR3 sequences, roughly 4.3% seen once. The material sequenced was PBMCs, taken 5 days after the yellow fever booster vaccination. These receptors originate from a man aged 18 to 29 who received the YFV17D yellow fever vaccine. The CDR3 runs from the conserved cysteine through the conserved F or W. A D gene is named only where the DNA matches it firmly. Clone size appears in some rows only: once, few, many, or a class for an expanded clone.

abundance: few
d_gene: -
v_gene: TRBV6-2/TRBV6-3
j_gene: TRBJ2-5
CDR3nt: TGTGCCAGCAGTTACGGAGGGTGGAGAGGGGGACAAGAGACCCAGTACTTC
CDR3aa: CASSYGGWRGGQETQYF

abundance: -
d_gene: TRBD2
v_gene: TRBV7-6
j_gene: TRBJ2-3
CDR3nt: TGTGCCAGCAGCAAAAGGACTAGCGGGGCCACAGATACGCAGTATTTT
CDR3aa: CASSKRTSGATDTQYF

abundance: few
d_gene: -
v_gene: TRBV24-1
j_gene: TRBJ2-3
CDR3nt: TGTGCCACCAAGGTTCGGGACGGGGGAGGCACAGATACGCAGTATTTT
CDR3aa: CATKVRDGGGTDTQYF

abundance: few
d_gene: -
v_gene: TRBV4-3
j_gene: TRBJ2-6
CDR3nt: TGCGCCAGCAGCCAAGAAGGCGGTGACTCTGGGGCCAACGTCCTGACTTTC
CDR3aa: CASSQEGGDSGANVLTF

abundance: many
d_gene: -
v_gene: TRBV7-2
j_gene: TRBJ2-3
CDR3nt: TGTGCCAGCAGCCCACGGCGAGGCAGTACTAGCACAGATACGCAGTATTTT
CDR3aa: CASSPRRGSTSTDTQYF

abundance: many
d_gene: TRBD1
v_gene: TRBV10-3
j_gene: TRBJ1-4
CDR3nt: TGTGCCATCAGTGACCCAGACAGGGGACATGAAAAACTGTTTTTT
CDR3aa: CAISDPDRGHEKLFF

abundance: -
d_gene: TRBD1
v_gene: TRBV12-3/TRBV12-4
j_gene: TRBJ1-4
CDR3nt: TGTGCCAGCAGTTCATGGACAGGGGGCTTTCATAATGAAAAACTGTTTTTT
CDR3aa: CASSSWTGGFHNEKLFF

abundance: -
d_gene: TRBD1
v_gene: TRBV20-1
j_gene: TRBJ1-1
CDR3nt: TGCAGTGCTCCAGCGCAGGGGGGTACGAACACTGAAGCTTTCTTT
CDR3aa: CSAPAQGGTNTEAFF

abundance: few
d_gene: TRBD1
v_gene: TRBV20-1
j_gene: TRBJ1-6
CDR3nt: TGCAGAACTAGCCGGGACAGCCCCTCAGGCAACCACTTT
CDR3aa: CRTSRDSPSGNHF

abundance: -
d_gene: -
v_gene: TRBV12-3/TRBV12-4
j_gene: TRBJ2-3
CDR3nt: TGTGCCAGCAGCCCTGAGGGCTGGCAGAGCACAGATACGCAGTATTTT
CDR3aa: CASSPEGWQSTDTQYF

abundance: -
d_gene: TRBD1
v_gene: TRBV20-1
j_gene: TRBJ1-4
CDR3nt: TGCAGTGCTAATACAGGGGCAACTAATGAAAAACTGTTTTTT
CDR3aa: CSANTGATNEKLFF

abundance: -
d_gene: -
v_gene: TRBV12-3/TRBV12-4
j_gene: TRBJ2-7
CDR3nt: TGTGCCAGCAGCCCCTATGAGGGCGGCTACGAGCAGTACTTC
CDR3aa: CASSPYEGGYEQYF

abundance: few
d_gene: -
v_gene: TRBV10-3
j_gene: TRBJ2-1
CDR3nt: TGTGCCATCAGTGAAGCGGCCAACTACTACAATGAGCAGTTCTTC
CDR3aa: CAISEAANYYNEQFF

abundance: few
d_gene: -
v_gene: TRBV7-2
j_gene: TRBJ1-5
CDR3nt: TGTGCCAGCAGCTTAGATCCCGTCAATCAGCCCCAGCATTTT
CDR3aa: CASSLDPVNQPQHF

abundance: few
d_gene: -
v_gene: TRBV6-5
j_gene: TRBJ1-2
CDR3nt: TGTGCCAGCAGTTACGGCCCGGGGAACTATGGCTACACCTTC
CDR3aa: CASSYGPGNYGYTF

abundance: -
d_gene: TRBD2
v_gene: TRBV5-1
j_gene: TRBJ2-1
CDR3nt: TGCGCCAGCAGCTTGATGAGCGGGGGGGCCAATGAGCAGTTCTTC
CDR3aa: CASSLMSGGANEQFF

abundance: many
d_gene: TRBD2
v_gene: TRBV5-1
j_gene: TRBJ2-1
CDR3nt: TGCGCCAGCACAGCGGGAAATGAGCAGTTCTTC
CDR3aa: CASTAGNEQFF

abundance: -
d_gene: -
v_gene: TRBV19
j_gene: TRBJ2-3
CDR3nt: TGTGCCAGTACCCCTATCGGCACAGATACGCAGTATTTT
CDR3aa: CASTPIGTDTQYF

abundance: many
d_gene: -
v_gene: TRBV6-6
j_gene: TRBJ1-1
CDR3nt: TGTGCCAGCAGTTATCAGGACACACGGGGGACTGAAGCTTTCTTT
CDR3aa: CASSYQDTRGTEAFF

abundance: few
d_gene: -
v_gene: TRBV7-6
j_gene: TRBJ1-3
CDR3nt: TGTGCCAGCAGCTCGGAACGGGGCTCTGGAAACACCATATATTTT
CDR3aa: CASSSERGSGNTIYF

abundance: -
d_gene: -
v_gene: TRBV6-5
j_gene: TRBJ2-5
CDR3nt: TGTGCCAGCAGTTTACAGGGAACTCGAGAGACCCAGTACTTC
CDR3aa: CASSLQGTRETQYF

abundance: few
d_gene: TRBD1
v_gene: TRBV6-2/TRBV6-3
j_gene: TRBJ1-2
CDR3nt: TGTGCCAGCAGTTACTTCGTGAAGGGGGCAGGTGGCTACACCTTC
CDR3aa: CASSYFVKGAGGYTF

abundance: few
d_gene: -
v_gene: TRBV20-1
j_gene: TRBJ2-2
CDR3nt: TGCAGTGCTAGAGATCGGCGGGCCTACCTGAGAACCGGGGAGCTGTTTTTT
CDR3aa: CSARDRRAYLRTGELFF

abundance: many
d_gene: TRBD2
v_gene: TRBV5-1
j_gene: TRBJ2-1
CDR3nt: TGCGCCAGCAGCTTGTACAGCGGGGGGGTTTCCTACAATGAGCAGTTCTTC
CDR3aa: CASSLYSGGVSYNEQFF

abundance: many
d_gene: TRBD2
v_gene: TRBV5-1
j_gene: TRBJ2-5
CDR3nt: TGCGCCAGCAGCTTCCTAGCGGGGGGAGAAGAGACCCAGTACTTC
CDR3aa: CASSFLAGGEETQYF

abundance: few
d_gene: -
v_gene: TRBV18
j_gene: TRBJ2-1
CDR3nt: TGTGCCAGCTCACCAGGACAGAGCAATGAGCAGTTCTTC
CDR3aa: CASSPGQSNEQFF

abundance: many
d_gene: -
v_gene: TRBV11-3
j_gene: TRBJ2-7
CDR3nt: TGTGCCAGCAGCTCAAACTCGGGCTACGAGCAGTACTTC
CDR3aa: CASSSNSGYEQYF

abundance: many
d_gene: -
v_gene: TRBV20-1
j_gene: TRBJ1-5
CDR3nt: TGCAGTGCTAGTCCTTACAGGGAGAATCAGCCCCAGCATTTT
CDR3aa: CSASPYRENQPQHF

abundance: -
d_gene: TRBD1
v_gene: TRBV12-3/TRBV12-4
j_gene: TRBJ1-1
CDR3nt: TGTGCCAGCAGCAGTACAGGGGGATGGAACACTGAAGCTTTCTTT
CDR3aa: CASSSTGGWNTEAFF

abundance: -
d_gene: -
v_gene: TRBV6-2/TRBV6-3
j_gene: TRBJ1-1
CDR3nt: TGTGCCAGCAGTCGGGATCTCACTGAAGCTTTCTTT
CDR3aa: CASSRDLTEAFF

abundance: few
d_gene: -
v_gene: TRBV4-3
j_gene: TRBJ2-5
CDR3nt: TGCGCCAGCAGCCAATCCTTAGGGTACCAAGAGACCCAGTACTTC
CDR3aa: CASSQSLGYQETQYF

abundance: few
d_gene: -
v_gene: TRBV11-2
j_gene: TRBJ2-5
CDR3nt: TGTGCCAGCAGCTTAGGCCGCCTAGAGAGGGAGACCCAGTACTTC
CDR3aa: CASSLGRLERETQYF

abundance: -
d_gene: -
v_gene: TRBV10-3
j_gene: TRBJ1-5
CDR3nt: TGTGCCATCAGTGACATGGATCAGCCCCAGCATTTT
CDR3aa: CAISDMDQPQHF

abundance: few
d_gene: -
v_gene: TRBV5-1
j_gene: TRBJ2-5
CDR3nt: TGCGCCAGCAGCTTGAGGGGCCCTAACTCGTACCAAGAGACCCAGTACTTC
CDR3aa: CASSLRGPNSYQETQYF

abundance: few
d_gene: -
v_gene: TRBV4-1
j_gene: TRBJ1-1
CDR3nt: TGCGCCAGCAGCCAAGTACAGGCGAACACTGAAGCTTTCTTT
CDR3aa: CASSQVQANTEAFF

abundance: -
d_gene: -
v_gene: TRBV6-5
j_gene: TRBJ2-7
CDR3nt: TGTGCCAGCAAATCCGGGGGAACCTTCTCCTACGAGCAGTACTTC
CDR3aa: CASKSGGTFSYEQYF

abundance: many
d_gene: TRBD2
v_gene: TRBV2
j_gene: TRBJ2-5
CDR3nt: TGTGCCAGCAGTGGGAACGGGGGGGAAGAGACCCAGTACTTC
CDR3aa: CASSGNGGEETQYF

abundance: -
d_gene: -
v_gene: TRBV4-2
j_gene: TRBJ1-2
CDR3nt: TGTGCCAGCAGCCAAGATTGGGCAGGGAAGAACTATGGCTACACCTTC
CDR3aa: CASSQDWAGKNYGYTF

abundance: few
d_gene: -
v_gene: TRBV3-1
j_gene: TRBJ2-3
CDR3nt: TGTGCCAGCAGCCAAGATTTGAGCCCGTCCTTGGTGGATACGCAGTATTTT
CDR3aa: CASSQDLSPSLVDTQYF

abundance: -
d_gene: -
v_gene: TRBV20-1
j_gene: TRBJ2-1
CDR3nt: TGCAGCATTGCAGGGGACAATGAGCAGTTCTTC
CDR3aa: CSIAGDNEQFF

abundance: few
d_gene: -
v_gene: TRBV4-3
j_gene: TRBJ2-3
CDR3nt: TGCGCCAGCAGCCAAGAGTTTGCAGATACGCAGTATTTT
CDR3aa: CASSQEFADTQYF

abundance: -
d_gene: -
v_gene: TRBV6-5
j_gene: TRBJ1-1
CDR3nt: TGTGCCAGCAGTTACTCGAGGCGGATGAACACTGAAGCTTTCTTT
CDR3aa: CASSYSRRMNTEAFF

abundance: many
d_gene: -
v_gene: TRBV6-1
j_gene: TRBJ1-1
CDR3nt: TGTGCCAGCAGTGGCCAAATCCCGAACACTGAAGCTTTCTTT
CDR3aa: CASSGQIPNTEAFF

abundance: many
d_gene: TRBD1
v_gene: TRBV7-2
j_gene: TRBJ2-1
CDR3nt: TGTGCCAGCAGCTTACAGGGGGCTAGCTACAATGAGCAGTTCTTC
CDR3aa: CASSLQGASYNEQFF

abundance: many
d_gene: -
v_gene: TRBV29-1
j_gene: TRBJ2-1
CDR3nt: TGCAGTCCGAGGGGGAAAAATGAGCAGTTCTTC
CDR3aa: CSPRGKNEQFF

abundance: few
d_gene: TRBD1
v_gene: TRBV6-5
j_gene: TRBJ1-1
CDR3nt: TGTGCCAGCGGCCTGAACACAGGGGCTGAAGCTTTCTTT
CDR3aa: CASGLNTGAEAFF

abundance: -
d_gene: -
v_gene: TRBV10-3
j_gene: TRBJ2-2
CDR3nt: TGTGCCATCAGTGACGGAGACACCGGGGAGCTGTTTTTT
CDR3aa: CAISDGDTGELFF

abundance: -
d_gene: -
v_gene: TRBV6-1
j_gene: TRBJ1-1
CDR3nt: TGTGCCAGCAGTGAAGCGCTCTGGACAGCAAACACTGAAGCTTTCTTT
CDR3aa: CASSEALWTANTEAFF

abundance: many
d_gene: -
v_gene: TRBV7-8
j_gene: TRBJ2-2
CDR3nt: TGTGCCAGCAGCTTAGCTTGGGTGGGGCCCGGGGAGCTGTTTTTT
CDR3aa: CASSLAWVGPGELFF

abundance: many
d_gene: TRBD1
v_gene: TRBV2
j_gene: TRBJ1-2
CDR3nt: TGTGCCAGCAGTTTACTAGGGGGACAGTATAACTATGGCTACACCTTC
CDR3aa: CASSLLGGQYNYGYTF

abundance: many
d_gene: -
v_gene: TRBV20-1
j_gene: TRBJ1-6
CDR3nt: TGCAGTGCTAGGGACATCCCCGAATGGCCCTATAATTCACCCCTCCACTTT
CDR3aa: CSARDIPEWPYNSPLHF

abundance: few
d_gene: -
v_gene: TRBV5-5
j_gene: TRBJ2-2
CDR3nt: TGTGCCAGCAGTTCTGGGGGGTTCACCGGGGAGCTGTTTTTT
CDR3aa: CASSSGGFTGELFF

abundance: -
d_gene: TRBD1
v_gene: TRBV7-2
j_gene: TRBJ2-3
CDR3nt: TGTGCCAGCAGCTTACGAGGTGGCGGGACAGGGGTTGTTTTTACAGATACGCAGTATTTT
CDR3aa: CASSLRGGGTGVVFTDTQYF

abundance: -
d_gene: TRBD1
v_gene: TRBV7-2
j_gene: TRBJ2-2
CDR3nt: TGTGCCAGCAGCTCTAACAGGGGAAACACCGGGGAGCTGTTTTTT
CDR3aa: CASSSNRGNTGELFF

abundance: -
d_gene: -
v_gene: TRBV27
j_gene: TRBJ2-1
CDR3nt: TGTGCCAGCACTCCTCGGGGGTCGTCCTACAATGAGCAGTTCTTC
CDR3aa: CASTPRGSSYNEQFF